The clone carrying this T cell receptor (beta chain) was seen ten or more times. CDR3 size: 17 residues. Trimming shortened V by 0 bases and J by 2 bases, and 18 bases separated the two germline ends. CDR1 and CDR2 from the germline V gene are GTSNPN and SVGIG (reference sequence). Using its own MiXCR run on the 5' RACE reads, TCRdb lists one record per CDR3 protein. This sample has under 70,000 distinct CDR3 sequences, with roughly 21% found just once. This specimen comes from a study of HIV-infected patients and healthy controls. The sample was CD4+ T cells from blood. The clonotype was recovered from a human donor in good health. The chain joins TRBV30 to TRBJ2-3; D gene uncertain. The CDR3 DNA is TGTGCCTGGAGTGTAGGGCAGCCCCCTAGAAACACAGATACGCAGTATTTT. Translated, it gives CAWSVGQPPRNTDTQYF. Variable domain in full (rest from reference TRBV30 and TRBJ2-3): SQTIHQWPATLVQPVGSPLSLECTVEGTSNPNLYWYRQAAGRGLQLLFYSVGIGQISSEVPQNLSASRPQDRQFILSSKKLLLSDSGFYLCAWSVGQPPRNTDTQYFGPGTRLTVL.